The rows below give T cell receptor beta chains drawn from one sample of a study of cytomegalovirus exposure and HLA in healthy donors. TCRdb's copy holds only in-frame clones and misses some; the assay was immunoSEQ multiplex PCR. Of under 75,000 clones listed, 95% were seen once; the top ten hold 6% to 8.5%. Specimen: PBMCs. Every receptor here comes from a woman aged 18-29 years in good health and CMV-seropositive. The CDR3 runs from the conserved cysteine through the conserved F or W. A D gene is named only where the DNA matches it firmly. The size field is filled for only some rows; it gives once, few, many or a size class.

clone size,D gene,J gene,V gene,CDR3 DNA,CDR3 protein
-,TRBD2,TRBJ2-7,TRBV19,TGTGCCAGTAGTATAGATTGGTCTAGCGGGGTTTACGAGCAGTACTTC,CASSIDWSSGVYEQYF
-,TRBD1,TRBJ1-2,TRBV2,TGTGCCAGCAGTGAAGTAGGACAGGGTACCGGCTACACCTTC,CASSEVGQGTGYTF
few,-,TRBJ1-5,TRBV30,TGTGCCTGGAGCGTGGAGGTGTTCCAGCCCCAGCATTTT,CAWSVEVFQPQHF
-,-,TRBJ1-4,TRBV9,TGTGCCAGCAGCACCCAGGGGTCGCGGAATGAAAAACTGTTTTTT,CASSTQGSRNEKLFF
-,-,TRBJ2-2,TRBV2,TGTGCCAGCAGACGGACAGACACCGGGGAGCTGTTTTTT,CASRRTDTGELFF
-,-,TRBJ1-1,TRBV7-8,TGTGCCAGCAGCCAGGGGAGTAACACTGAAGCTTTCTTT,CASSQGSNTEAFF
-,-,TRBJ1-4,TRBV7-9,TGTGCCAGCAGCTTAACCGGGAGTAGGGAAAAACTGTTTTTT,CASSLTGSREKLFF
-,-,TRBJ1-1,TRBV5-1,TGCGCCAGCAGCTTGGTACAGCCCAACACTGAAGCTTTCTTT,CASSLVQPNTEAFF
-,TRBD2,TRBJ2-3,TRBV9,TGTGCCAGCAGCGTAGGCGGGACTAAAGGAGCCGGTACGCAGTATTTT,CASSVGGTKGAGTQYF
-,-,TRBJ2-3,TRBV2,TGTGCCAGCATTGCCCCGGGGAGAAGCACAGATACGCAGTATTTT,CASIAPGRSTDTQYF
-,-,TRBJ2-3,TRBV15,TGTGCCACCAGCAGACCGACAGGCCGCACAGATACGCAGTATTTT,CATSRPTGRTDTQYF
-,TRBD1,TRBJ1-6,TRBV11-2,TGTGCCAGCAGCTTAGAGACAGGGAATTCACCCCTCCACTTT,CASSLETGNSPLHF
-,-,TRBJ2-1,TRBV2,TGTGCCAGCAGCCCGGGACTCCCCGGGGAGCAGTTCTTC,CASSPGLPGEQFF
-,-,TRBJ2-1,TRBV5-1,TGCGCCTCAAAGCCCCTTTCCTACAATGAGCAGTTCTTC,CASKPLSYNEQFF
-,-,TRBJ1-5,TRBV7-9,TGTGCCAGCAGCTACCAGGACATATCGGGCAATCAGCCCCAGCATTTT,CASSYQDISGNQPQHF
-,-,TRBJ2-3,TRBV28,TGTGCCAGCAGCCCCCAGGGGCGGGTGCAGTATTTT,CASSPQGRVQYF
once,TRBD1,TRBJ2-3,TRBV2,TGTGCCAGCAGTGTGGACAGGTCCACAGATACGCAGTATTTT,CASSVDRSTDTQYF
few,TRBD1,TRBJ1-2,TRBV5-4,TGTGCCAGCAGCTTGGGTTTCGACAGGGGGGAATATGGCTACACCTTC,CASSLGFDRGEYGYTF
-,-,TRBJ1-3,TRBV6-1,TGTGCCAGCAGTGATCCCAGGGTAACTGGAAACACCATATATTTT,CASSDPRVTGNTIYF
-,-,TRBJ2-7,TRBV19,TGTGCCAGTAGTATACCGGCCCGGGACGAGCAGTACTTC,CASSIPARDEQYF
-,-,TRBJ1-4,TRBV28,TGTGCCGTTGGCGGCCGTCTTGCAACTAATGAAAAACTGTTTTTT,CAVGGRLATNEKLFF
-,TRBD1,TRBJ1-2,TRBV11-2,TGTGCCAGCAGCCAGGGACAGGGGCCTGGCTACACCTTC,CASSQGQGPGYTF
-,-,TRBJ2-1,TRBV6-5,TGTGCCAGCAGGATGGACTCCGCTGGGAACAATGAGCAGTTCTTC,CASRMDSAGNNEQFF
-,TRBD1,TRBJ2-5,TRBV11-3,TGTGCCAGCAGAGGACAGGGACAAGAGACCCAGTACTTC,CASRGQGQETQYF
-,TRBD1,TRBJ2-3,TRBV28,TGTGCCAGCAGGGACAGGGACTCTTTTGACACAGATACGCAGTATTTT,CASRDRDSFDTDTQYF
-,TRBD1,TRBJ2-1,TRBV7-3,TGTGCCAGCAGCCAAGGGACAGGGGGAACGCAGTTCTTC,CASSQGTGGTQFF
once,TRBD1,TRBJ1-4,TRBV15,TGTGCCACCAGCGGACAGGAAAATGAAAAACTGTTTTTT,CATSGQENEKLFF
once,-,TRBJ2-7,TRBV28,TGTGCCAGCAGCCCAGCCGGACTCTCCTACGAGCAGTACTTC,CASSPAGLSYEQYF
-,-,TRBJ1-5,TRBV28,TGTGCCAGCAGCTTCGGTCAGCCCCAGCATTTT,CASSFGQPQHF
-,-,TRBJ2-1,TRBV28,TGTGCCAGCAGTTTAAGACTCTACAATGAGCAGTTCTTC,CASSLRLYNEQFF
-,TRBD1,TRBJ1-2,TRBV19,TGTGCCAGTAGTATAGCAGGGACAGGCATCGGAGAGGGCTACACCTTC,CASSIAGTGIGEGYTF
-,TRBD2,TRBJ2-1,TRBV18,TGTGCCAGTTCACCCCAGCGGGGGGACCCCAGTGAGCAGTTCTTC,CASSPQRGDPSEQFF
-,TRBD2,TRBJ2-5,TRBV30,TGTGCCTGGAGCACGGGACTAGCGGGGGGGCCCCAGTACTTC,CAWSTGLAGGPQYF
-,-,TRBJ1-2,TRBV27,TGTGCCAGCAGTCCCTCTTTGGCGGCCACTAACTATGGCTACACCTTC,CASSPSLAATNYGYTF
few,TRBD2,TRBJ2-7,TRBV5-1,TGCGCCAGCAGCCCCGCTAGCGGGAGTTCGTTCGAGCAGTACTTC,CASSPASGSSFEQYF
-,-,TRBJ2-7,TRBV27,TGTGCCAGCAGTTTAATCCATTCGAGGACAGAAACCTACGAGCAGTACTTC,CASSLIHSRTETYEQYF
once,-,TRBJ2-7,TRBV13,TGTGCCAGCAGCCGACCCACAGGGAAGAACGAGCAGTACTTC,CASSRPTGKNEQYF
-,-,TRBJ1-5,TRBV15,TGTGCCACCAGCAGGTACAATCAGCCCCAGCATTTT,CATSRYNQPQHF
-,TRBD1,TRBJ1-2,TRBV7-9,TGTGCCAGCAGCCCTCCTAAAATAGGACAGGGGGCTCGGGGCTACACCTTC,CASSPPKIGQGARGYTF
-,TRBD1,TRBJ2-2,TRBV5-4,TGTGCCAGCAGCATCATCGACAGGGGGAACACCGGGGAGCTGTTTTTT,CASSIIDRGNTGELFF
-,-,TRBJ2-1,TRBV27,TGTGCCAGCAGGCCCGGGGTGGCTTATAGCAATGAGCAGTTCTTC,CASRPGVAYSNEQFF
-,-,TRBJ2-5,TRBV15,TGTGCCACCAGCACCGGGAGCGCAGAGACCCAGTACTTC,CATSTGSAETQYF
-,TRBD1,TRBJ1-1,TRBV25-1,TGTGCGACAGGGGGGTACACTGAAGCTTTCTTT,CATGGYTEAFF
-,TRBD1,TRBJ2-7,TRBV5-8,TGTGCCAGCAGCGATGCCGGGACAGGGGCCTACGAGCAGTACTTC,CASSDAGTGAYEQYF
-,TRBD1,TRBJ2-1,TRBV7-9,TGTGCCAGCAGCTTATGGGACAGTAATGAGCAGTTCTTC,CASSLWDSNEQFF
-,-,TRBJ2-7,TRBV27,TGTGCCAGCAGTGAGACAGGATCCTACGAGCAGTACTTC,CASSETGSYEQYF
once,-,TRBJ2-3,TRBV5-6,TGTGCCAGCAGCTTTGCAGGGGAGAGGTCTGGGTATTTT,CASSFAGERSGYF
-,TRBD2,TRBJ2-1,TRBV5-4,TGTGCCAGCAGCCCCGGGACTAGCGATTACAATGAGCAGTTCTTC,CASSPGTSDYNEQFF
-,TRBD1,TRBJ1-3,TRBV10-3,TGTGCCATCAGTGATTTTCGGACAGGGTCTGGAAACACCATATATTTT,CAISDFRTGSGNTIYF
-,TRBD1,TRBJ2-7,TRBV2,TGTGCCAGCAGTGGGAGGGACAGGGCTTACGAGCAGTACTTC,CASSGRDRAYEQYF
-,TRBD2,TRBJ2-5,TRBV25-1,TGTGCCAGCAGTTTAGCGGGGTCAGAGACCCAGTACTTC,CASSLAGSETQYF
-,TRBD1,TRBJ1-3,TRBV18,TGTGCCAGCTCACCAAGGAACTTGGCAGGGGGCCCTTCTCACGGAAACACCATATATTTT,CASSPRNLAGGPSHGNTIYF
-,TRBD2,TRBJ2-2,TRBV4-1,TGCGCCAGCAGCCGGGGACTAGCGGGAGAAGTATTATCCGGGGAGCTGTTTTTT,CASSRGLAGEVLSGELFF